This TCR beta chain emerged from a study of T cells in Graves' hyperthyroidism and ophthalmopathy (dated by TCRdb to the late 2010s). For the wider study: Peripheral blood samples were taken at the time of initial diagnosis, prior to any treatment. TCR V-J signatures able to tell the groups apart were searched for in a discovery cohort of about a hundred patients, of whom over 40 had Graves' ophthalmopathy and about 60 had stable Graves' hyperthyroidism. An independent validation cohort of around 19 hyperthyroidism patients and approximately 17 patients who later progressed to ophthalmopathy tested prospective prediction of ophthalmopathy. The 100 or so discovery patients were randomly split 7:3 into training and test sets. The study also compared thyroid tissue and blood T-cell repertoires from a handful of Graves' hyperthyroidism patients. Following sampling, methimazole starting at 30 mg daily was given to hyperthyroidism patients, and high-dose intravenous methylprednisolone was given to ophthalmopathy patients. The paper reports TCR Vbeta CDR3 sequencing of 140 or so peripheral blood samples: around 41 ophthalmopathy, 75 to 80 hyperthyroidism and roughly 17 progressor patients.

This clonotype was found many times. Its antigen is unknown. The input lacks base qualities; no much larger clone sits a single base away. Ophthalmopathy patients had moderately to severely active disease, with a Clinical Activity Score of 3 or more, a NOSPECS grade of 4 or more, and a disease duration of less than 3 months. Any patient with an uncontrolled infection, another autoimmune disease, pregnancy or lactation was excluded. Diagnoses were based on clinical symptoms, serum thyroxine and TRAb, thyroid ultrasound and orbital computed tomography. PBMCs were separated from about 10 ml of fresh peripheral blood using Ficoll-Paque density gradient centrifugation. Total RNA was extracted with Trizol reagent, and quality was checked on an Agilent 2100 Bioanalyzer. TCR beta CDR3 regions were amplified from RNA transcripts. A first-round RT-PCR of the TCR CDR3 used the HTBI primer set with the Qiagen OneStep RT-PCR kit. Libraries were constructed in a second round of multiplex PCR, after which size selection and purification were carried out. Libraries were sequenced paired-end with 100 bp reads on an Illumina HiSeq2000. The authors' pipeline ran thus. SOAPnuke was used to process the raw data, throwing out any read that contained adapters or uncalled bases, had a mean Phred below 15, or lacked an exact constant-primer or identifier match. COPE v1.2.5 was used to merge the high-quality paired reads, and each unique nucleotide sequence was defined as a clonotype. MiTCR v1.1 was used to align the clonotypes against IMGT TRBV, TRBD and TRBJ reference segments. The analysis included only V-J combinations with a frequency above 0.0001, which together covered roughly 99% of the repertoires. A TCS score was defined as the ratio of F50 (clonal expansion) to E x V (chaos), with BLOSUM62-based TCRdist applied between CDR3 peptides within each V-J. Welch's t-statistics and random forest reduced around 550 V-J features to under 15, which were used in a naive Bayes classifier (R e1071). TCRdb reworked the public reads: Q25 trimming with fastp, MiXCR clone assembly, productive beta chains retained. Each CDR3 protein gets just one entry, which takes the most common genes and DNA from the rows behind it. The V and J calls here are based on TCRdb, not the publication. The sample table contains over 350,000 distinct CDR3 sequences; only one count was recorded for about 14% of them. The top ten constitute 25% to 30% of the sample.

General findings and caveats noted by the study authors: Sample size was not statistically predetermined, and investigators were not blinded to group allocation. During validation, the model predicted progression to ophthalmopathy a median of approximately six months ahead of onset, with more than 55% sensitivity and about 72% specificity. Most expanded thyroid clonotypes (frequency above 0.001) were also detected in blood, suggesting blood repertoires may reflect thyroid immune responses. A 13 V-J signature model separated ophthalmopathy from stable hyperthyroidism, with approximately 87% sensitivity and around 84% specificity in cross-validation and 80%/75% in testing.

The sequenced sample consisted of blood. The clonotype originates from a man aged 50 to 60 with Graves' ophthalmopathy.

The DNA is TGTGCCACCAGTGATACTGACCCGACGGAGACCCCTCAGCAGTTCTTC. This sequence encodes CATSDTDPTETPQQFF. This chain is built from TRBV24-1 and TRBJ2-1; the D segment cannot be called with confidence. Spanning cysteine to phenylalanine, the CDR3 consists of 16 amino acids. Just CDR3 DNA is preserved here, 48 bases in frame from base 1. The germline V gene gives CDR1 as KGHDR and CDR2 as SFDVKD. V is clipped by 3 bases and J by 11 bases, and the sequence between their germline boundaries is 22 bases long.